A selection of T cell receptor beta chains follows, all from one sample in a study of cytotoxic CD8 clonotypes in ibrutinib-treated CLL. Using immunoSEQ multiplex PCR, the repertoire was profiled, and TCRdb retains in-frame clones only, with some absent. The sample contains roughly 330,000 clones, 67% of which appear only once. The sequencing here drew on PBMCs, taken after 36 months of ibrutinib treatment. Receptors originate from a human donor with chronic lymphocytic leukemia. Both conserved end residues are part of each CDR3. Fields, in order: J gene, V gene, clone size, D gene, CDR3 DNA, CDR3 protein. The D gene is left open where the match is weak. Only part of the rows carry a size: once, few, many, or a class if the clone is expanded.

TRBJ1-2,TRBV25-1,few,NA,TGTGCCAGCAGTGGGAACGTTTGGTGGTATGGCTACACCTTC,CASSGNVWWYGYTF
TRBJ1-2,TRBV28,few,NA,TGTGCCAGCAGTTTGTATACGATGGGGTACACCTTC,CASSLYTMGYTF
TRBJ2-1,TRBV4-3,NA,TRBD1,TGCGCCAGCAGCCAAGTGAGGGGACAGTGGAATGAGCAGTTCTTC,CASSQVRGQWNEQFF
TRBJ2-1,TRBV5-6,NA,NA,TGTGCCAGCAGCCAAGACCCAGGGTCCTACAATGAGCAGTTCTTC,CASSQDPGSYNEQFF
TRBJ1-5,TRBV6-5,NA,TRBD1,TGTGCCAGCAGTTACGGCAGGGGGTATCAGCCCCAGCATTTT,CASSYGRGYQPQHF
TRBJ2-6,TRBV15,NA,TRBD2,TGTGCCACCAGCCCCCGGCTAGCGGGAGGCGCGGGGGCCAACGTCCTGACTTTC,CATSPRLAGGAGANVLTF
TRBJ2-7,TRBV10-2,NA,TRBD1,TGCGCCAGCAGTGAAGACGGGACAGGGTCCCACGAGCAGTACTTC,CASSEDGTGSHEQYF
TRBJ1-1,TRBV19,NA,TRBD1,TGTGCCAGTAGAACACAGGGGCTGAACACTGAAGCTTTCTTT,CASRTQGLNTEAFF
TRBJ2-1,TRBV5-1,NA,TRBD1,TGCGCCAGAGGACCGGGACAGGGGTTCCATGAGCAGTTCTTC,CARGPGQGFHEQFF
TRBJ1-2,TRBV19,few,TRBD1,TGTGCCAGTAGTATAAGCCCCGGGACAGGGGCCTCTGGCTACACCTTC,CASSISPGTGASGYTF